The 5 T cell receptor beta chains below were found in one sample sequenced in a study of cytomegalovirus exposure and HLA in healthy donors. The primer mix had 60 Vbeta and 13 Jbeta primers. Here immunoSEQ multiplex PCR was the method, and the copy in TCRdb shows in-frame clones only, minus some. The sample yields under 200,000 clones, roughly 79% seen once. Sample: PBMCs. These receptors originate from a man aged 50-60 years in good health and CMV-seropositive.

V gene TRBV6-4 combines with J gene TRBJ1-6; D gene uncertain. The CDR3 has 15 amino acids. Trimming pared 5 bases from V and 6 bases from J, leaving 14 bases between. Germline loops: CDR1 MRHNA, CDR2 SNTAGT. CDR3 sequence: CASSFEEGANSPLHF. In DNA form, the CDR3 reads TGTGCCAGCAGTTTTGAAGAGGGCGCTAATTCACCCCTCCACTTT.

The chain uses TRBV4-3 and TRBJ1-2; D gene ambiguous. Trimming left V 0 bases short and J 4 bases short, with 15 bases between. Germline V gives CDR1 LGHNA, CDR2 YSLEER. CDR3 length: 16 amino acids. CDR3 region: CASSQEPHAEAYGYTF. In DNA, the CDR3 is TGCGCCAGCAGCCAAGAGCCTCATGCGGAAGCCTATGGCTACACCTTC.

The CDR3 bases are TGCGCCAGCAGACCAGGGAGGCTAGCGGGGGGGCCCGGGAACAATGAGCAGTTCTTC. Its protein is CASRPGRLAGGPGNNEQFF. The chain combines TRBV5-1 with TRBJ2-1, with TRBD2 matching over 12 bases. CDR3 size: 19 residues. The germline V gene has CDR1 SGHRS and CDR2 YFSETQ. Unmatched junction bases numbered 17, after V lost 5 bases and J lost 5 bases.

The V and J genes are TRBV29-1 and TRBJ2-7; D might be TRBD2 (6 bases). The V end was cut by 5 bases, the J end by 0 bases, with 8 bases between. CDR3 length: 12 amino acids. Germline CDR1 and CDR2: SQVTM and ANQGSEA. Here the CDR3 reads CSVHGSSYEQYF. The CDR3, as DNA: TGCAGCGTTCACGGGAGCTCCTACGAGCAGTACTTC.

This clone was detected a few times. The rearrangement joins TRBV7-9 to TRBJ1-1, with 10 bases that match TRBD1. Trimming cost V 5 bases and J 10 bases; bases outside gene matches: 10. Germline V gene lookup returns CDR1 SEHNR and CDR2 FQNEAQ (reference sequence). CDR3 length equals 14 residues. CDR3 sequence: CASSPRQGAGVAFF. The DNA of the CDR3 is TGTGCCAGCAGCCCCAGACAGGGGGCTGGGGTAGCTTTCTTT.